These T cell receptor beta chains were read from a single sample in a study of T cells in Graves' hyperthyroidism and ophthalmopathy. TCRdb reprocessed the multiplex PCR reads via MiXCR and lists one record per CDR3 protein. The table lists roughly 290,000 distinct CDR3 sequences, less than 15% of them singletons. The source material was blood. The receptor set was obtained from a woman aged 25 to 39 with Graves' hyperthyroidism that later progressed to Graves' ophthalmopathy. CDR3s include the opening cysteine and the closing phenylalanine or tryptophan. A D gene is named only where the DNA matches it firmly. Where a row states a size, it is once, few, many or the class of an expanded clone; other rows omit it.

V gene,clone size,D gene,J gene,CDR3 protein,CDR3 DNA
TRBV6-1,many,NA,TRBJ1-4,CASSEGRASTNEKLFF,TGTGCCAGCAGTGAGGGGAGGGCCTCAACTAATGAAAAACTGTTTTTT
TRBV27,many,TRBD1,TRBJ2-7,CASSLGTGSSEQYF,TGTGCCAGCAGTTTGGGGACAGGGTCTAGCGAGCAGTACTTC
TRBV7-2,many,NA,TRBJ2-5,CASSSGDFPPQETQYF,TGTGCCAGCAGCTCAGGGGACTTCCCCCCCCAAGAGACCCAGTACTTC
TRBV28,NA,TRBD2,TRBJ2-2,CASRPASGGDINTGELFF,TGTGCCAGCAGGCCAGCTAGCGGGGGGGACATTAACACCGGGGAGCTGTTTTTT
TRBV28,many,TRBD1,TRBJ1-2,CASRDRRSYTF,TGTGCCAGCAGGGACAGGAGGAGCTACACCTTC
TRBV7-9,many,TRBD2,TRBJ2-7,CASSGGGLDEQYF,TGTGCCAGCAGCGGCGGGGGTCTTGACGAGCAGTACTTC
TRBV6-2/TRBV6-3,many,NA,TRBJ2-1,CASSSLGGTSYNEQFF,TGTGCCAGCAGCTCCCTAGGCGGGACATCCTACAATGAGCAGTTCTTC
TRBV20-1,many,NA,TRBJ2-5,CSAPVQGGQETQYF,TGCAGTGCTCCCGTTCAGGGAGGACAAGAGACCCAGTACTTC
TRBV30,many,NA,TRBJ1-1,CAWSAQGSEAFF,TGTGCCTGGAGTGCCCAGGGGAGTGAAGCTTTCTTT
TRBV11-2,NA,TRBD2,TRBJ2-7,CATRGGSAAEQYF,TGTGCCACCCGGGGGGGGTCGGCGGCCGAGCAGTACTTC
TRBV2,many,NA,TRBJ1-5,CASSEGGARGQPQHF,TGTGCCAGCAGTGAAGGAGGGGCCCGCGGGCAGCCCCAGCATTTT
TRBV7-9,many,NA,TRBJ1-5,CASSWSDQPQHF,TGTGCCAGCAGCTGGAGTGACCAGCCCCAGCATTTT
TRBV7-2,many,TRBD2,TRBJ2-2,CASSLDLTSGIAGELFF,TGTGCCAGCAGCTTGGACCTAACTAGCGGGATTGCCGGGGAGCTGTTTTTT
TRBV30,NA,NA,TRBJ2-3,CAWSVYSPDTQYF,TGTGCCTGGAGTGTATACAGCCCAGATACGCAGTATTTT
TRBV7-3,many,NA,TRBJ2-1,CASSLKPLNNEQFF,TGTGCCAGCAGCTTAAAGCCCCTTAACAATGAGCAGTTCTTC
TRBV28,many,NA,TRBJ1-2,CASSLEPHYGYTF,TGTGCCAGCAGTTTGGAGCCGCATTATGGCTACACCTTC